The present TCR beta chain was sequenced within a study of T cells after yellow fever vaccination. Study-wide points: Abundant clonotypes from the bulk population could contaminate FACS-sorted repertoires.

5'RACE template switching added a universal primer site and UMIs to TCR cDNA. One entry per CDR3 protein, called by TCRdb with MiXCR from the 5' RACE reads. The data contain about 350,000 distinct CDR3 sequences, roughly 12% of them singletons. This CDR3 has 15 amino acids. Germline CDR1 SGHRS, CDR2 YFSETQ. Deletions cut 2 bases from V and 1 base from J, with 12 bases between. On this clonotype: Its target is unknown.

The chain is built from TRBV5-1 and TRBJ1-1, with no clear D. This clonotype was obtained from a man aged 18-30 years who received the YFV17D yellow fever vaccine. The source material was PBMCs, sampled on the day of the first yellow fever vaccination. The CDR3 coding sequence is TGCGCCAGCAGCTTCGGTGTCGGCGAGAACACTGAAGCTTTCTTT. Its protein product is CASSFGVGENTEAFF.